The rows below give T cell receptor beta chains drawn from one sample of a study of blood T cells in healthy people across ages. TCRdb analysed the 5' RACE reads with MiXCR anew, one entry per CDR3 protein. This table holds about 1.6 million distinct CDR3 sequences, roughly 30% found once. Material for sequencing was blood. These receptors came from a woman in her twenties or thirties in good health. Each CDR3 is given with its conserved first and last residue. The D gene is left open where the match is weak. Size tells how often a clone was seen (once, few, many) or the class of an expanded clone, and some rows leave it out.

V	length	J	D	size	CDR3	DNA
TRBV7-9	15	TRBJ1-5	-	-	CASSPDIYSNQPQHF	TGTGCCAGCAGCCCCGACATCTATAGCAATCAGCCCCAGCATTTT
TRBV12-3/TRBV12-4	13	TRBJ1-1	-	-	CASSLPQSKSAFF	TGTGCCAGCAGTTTACCCCAGTCTAAGTCAGCTTTCTTT
TRBV10-3	16	TRBJ2-7	-	-	CASSESRGFGPYEQYF	TGTGCCAGCAGTGAGTCCCGAGGGTTCGGTCCCTACGAGCAGTACTTC
TRBV4-1	15	TRBJ1-1	-	-	CASSQDPGTGTEAFF	TGCGCCAGCAGCCAAGATCCGGGGACGGGCACTGAAGCTTTCTTT
TRBV20-1	14	TRBJ2-7	-	-	CSAIGGPVIGEQYF	TGCAGTGCAATCGGAGGGCCGGTAATCGGGGAGCAGTACTTC
TRBV3-1	15	TRBJ1-2	TRBD1	many	CASSPRDRGHYGYTF	TGTGCCAGCAGCCCCCGGGACAGGGGGCACTATGGCTACACCTTC
TRBV5-6	13	TRBJ2-5	-	few	CASSYQLQETQYF	TGTGCCAGCAGCTACCAGCTCCAAGAGACCCAGTACTTC
TRBV27	13	TRBJ1-2	-	many	CASSWQGLGGYTF	TGTGCCAGCAGTTGGCAGGGGCTCGGTGGCTACACCTTC
TRBV12-3/TRBV12-4	18	TRBJ2-1	TRBD2	-	CASSLGGLAGSIYNEQFF	TGTGCCAGCAGTTTAGGCGGCCTAGCGGGGAGTATATACAATGAGCAGTTCTTC
TRBV5-5	15	TRBJ1-6	-	few	CASSLGGQYNSPLHF	TGTGCCAGCAGCTTGGGAGGACAGTATAATTCACCCCTCCACTTT
TRBV29-1	12	TRBJ2-3	-	many	CSARAQTDTQYF	TGCAGCGCACGAGCCCAGACAGATACGCAGTATTTT
TRBV6-1	14	TRBJ2-1	TRBD2	few	CATLAGPSYNEQFF	TGTGCCACCTTAGCGGGTCCCTCCTACAATGAGCAGTTCTTC
TRBV12-3/TRBV12-4	14	TRBJ2-4	-	few	CASSLKGRRDIQYF	TGTGCCAGCAGTTTAAAGGGTCGGCGAGACATTCAGTACTTC
TRBV20-1	11	TRBJ2-1	-	-	CSARRLNEQFF	TGCAGTGCTAGAAGGCTCAATGAGCAGTTCTTC
TRBV29-1	14	TRBJ2-1	TRBD2	few	CSVTPSGLGHEQFF	TGCAGCGTTACACCATCGGGACTAGGACATGAGCAGTTCTTC
TRBV5-1	14	TRBJ2-1	-	-	CASSPGWGSDEQFF	TGCGCCAGCAGCCCGGGGTGGGGGTCGGATGAGCAGTTCTTC
TRBV10-3	14	TRBJ1-5	TRBD1	-	CAIRGTGGHHPQHF	TGTGCCATCCGCGGGACAGGGGGACATCACCCCCAGCATTTT
TRBV28	15	TRBJ2-4	TRBD2	-	CASSFLAGGIYIQYF	TGTGCCAGCAGTTTTCTAGCGGGAGGAATCTACATTCAGTACTTC
TRBV20-1	13	TRBJ1-5	-	-	CSASGDINQPQHF	TGCAGTGCTAGCGGGGACATCAATCAGCCCCAGCATTTT
TRBV11-2	19	TRBJ2-7	-	few	CASSLDPSRLTRDHYEQYF	TGTGCCAGCAGCTTAGACCCTTCTAGACTCACTCGGGACCACTACGAGCAGTACTTC
TRBV7-8	16	TRBJ2-3	-	-	CASSLVGGGGQGTQYF	TGTGCCAGCAGCTTAGTAGGGGGAGGGGGGCAGGGGACGCAGTATTTT
TRBV29-1	14	TRBJ2-7	TRBD1	-	CSVEIRDRDHEQYF	TGCAGCGTTGAGATAAGGGACAGGGACCACGAGCAGTACTTC
TRBV10-3	18	TRBJ2-2	TRBD1	once	CAISESFFDRGLGGELFF	TGTGCCATCAGTGAGTCTTTTTTCGACAGGGGGCTTGGCGGGGAGCTGTTTTTT